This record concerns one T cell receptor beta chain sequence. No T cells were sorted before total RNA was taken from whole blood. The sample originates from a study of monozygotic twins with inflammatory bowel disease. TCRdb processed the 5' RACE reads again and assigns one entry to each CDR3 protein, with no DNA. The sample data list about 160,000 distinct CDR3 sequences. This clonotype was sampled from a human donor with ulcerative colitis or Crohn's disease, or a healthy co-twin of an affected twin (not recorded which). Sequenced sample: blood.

The CDR3 is CASSGTSGRGAYEQYF. The V and J genes are TRBV7-9 and TRBJ2-7; TCRdb's assignment of TRBD2 cannot be checked, as there is no DNA. This CDR3 comprises 16 residues. Germline V lookup: CDR1 SEHNR, CDR2 FQNEAQ (reference sequence). The variable domain in full, with the rest retrieved from reference TRBV7-9 and TRBJ2-7, is DTGVSQNPRHKITKRGQNVTFRCDPISEHNRLYWYRQTLGQGPEFLTYFQNEAQLEKSRLLSDRFSAERPKGSFSTLEIQRTEQGDSAMYLCASSGTSGRGAYEQYFGPGTRLTVT.